This T cell receptor (beta chain) appears in the sequencing data of a study of T-cell reconstitution after alpha-beta-depleted transplantation in children. The germline V gene encodes CDR1 DFQATT and CDR2 SNEGSKA (reference sequence). CDR3 length equals 14 residues. V dropped 3 bases and J dropped 5 bases, with 16 bases sitting between them. The authors prepared the TCRbeta library with unique molecular identifiers. TCRdb itself ran the PCR reads through MiXCR, one entry per CDR3 protein. The data show some 290,000 distinct CDR3 sequences, almost 10% seen once. Many counts were recorded for this clonotype.

This TCR was recovered from a human donor who donated a stem cell graft to a child with SCID. Sequenced material: PBMCs from the stem cell graft donor, taken from the stem cell graft. This rearrangement joins TRBV20-1 to TRBJ2-5; possible D gene TRBD2, 5 bases. The CDR3 DNA reads TGCAGTGCTAGCATCCCGGGGATGGGGGAGACCCAGTACTTC. This gives the protein CSASIPGMGETQYF.